Listed below are T cell receptor beta chains from one sample, sequenced in a study of response to subunit inactivated influenza vaccine. One entry per CDR3 protein, called by TCRdb with MiXCR from the RT-PCR reads. Of 800,000 or so distinct CDR3 sequences in the sample, 21% are singletons; the top ten hold roughly a tenth. The material sequenced was PBMCs from blood, taken more than 4 days after vaccination. These receptors were taken from a man in his fifties or sixties who received an inactivated influenza vaccine. Each CDR3 is given with its conserved first and last residue. Each record gives: D gene, clone size, J gene, V gene, CDR3 DNA, CDR3 protein. A D gene is named only where the DNA matches it firmly. Where a row states a size, it is once, few, many or the class of an expanded clone; other rows omit it.

D gene: TRBD2; clone size: NA; J gene: TRBJ2-5; V gene: TRBV30; CDR3 DNA: TGTGCCTGGAGTACCGGGACTAGCGGGAGGTTGGAGACCCAGTACTTC; CDR3 protein: CAWSTGTSGRLETQYF
D gene: NA; clone size: NA; J gene: TRBJ2-6; V gene: TRBV7-8; CDR3 DNA: TGTGCCAGCAGCTTAGTTCGGACAGAACTTTCTGGGGCCAACGTCCTGACTTTC; CDR3 protein: CASSLVRTELSGANVLTF
D gene: TRBD1; clone size: NA; J gene: TRBJ2-4; V gene: TRBV6-2/TRBV6-3; CDR3 DNA: TGTGCCAGCAGTTACGGGGACAGGGGACCGGACATTCAGTACTTC; CDR3 protein: CASSYGDRGPDIQYF
D gene: TRBD2; clone size: many; J gene: TRBJ2-1; V gene: TRBV5-5; CDR3 DNA: TGTGCCAGCAGCTTGAGGGCGGGAGGAGAGCAGTTCTTC; CDR3 protein: CASSLRAGGEQFF
D gene: NA; clone size: NA; J gene: TRBJ2-1; V gene: TRBV10-3; CDR3 DNA: TGTGCCACCTCAAGGACCCCGTTGGGGGGTCTCTACAATGAGCAGTTCTTC; CDR3 protein: CATSRTPLGGLYNEQFF
D gene: NA; clone size: NA; J gene: TRBJ2-6; V gene: TRBV5-1; CDR3 DNA: TGCGCCAGCAGCTTGGTCCAGCTCTCTGGGGCCAACGTCCTGACTTTC; CDR3 protein: CASSLVQLSGANVLTF
D gene: NA; clone size: NA; J gene: TRBJ2-5; V gene: TRBV29-1; CDR3 DNA: TGCAGCGTCCGGGAGAGGGAGACCCAGTACTTC; CDR3 protein: CSVRERETQYF
D gene: NA; clone size: few; J gene: TRBJ2-1; V gene: TRBV4-3; CDR3 DNA: TGCGCCAGCAGCCAATACGACAATGAGCAGTTCTTC; CDR3 protein: CASSQYDNEQFF
D gene: NA; clone size: few; J gene: TRBJ2-1; V gene: TRBV20-1; CDR3 DNA: TGCAGTGCTAGAGGGCCGGGGCAGTTCTTC; CDR3 protein: CSARGPGQFF
D gene: TRBD2; clone size: NA; J gene: TRBJ2-1; V gene: TRBV12-3/TRBV12-4; CDR3 DNA: TGTGCCAGCTTGGGCCTAGCGGGGGTGGGGGAGCAGTTCTTC; CDR3 protein: CASLGLAGVGEQFF
D gene: NA; clone size: few; J gene: TRBJ1-6; V gene: TRBV6-5; CDR3 DNA: TGTGCCAGCAGTGACTCCCGGGGGGATTCACCCCTCCACTTT; CDR3 protein: CASSDSRGDSPLHF
D gene: NA; clone size: few; J gene: TRBJ2-3; V gene: TRBV7-7; CDR3 DNA: TGTGCCAGCAGCGCCCGGACCGGCACAGATACGCAGTATTTT; CDR3 protein: CASSARTGTDTQYF
D gene: TRBD1; clone size: few; J gene: TRBJ1-1; V gene: TRBV2; CDR3 DNA: TGTGCCAGATTGACAGGGCGGGGGACTGAAGCTTTCTTT; CDR3 protein: CARLTGRGTEAFF
D gene: NA; clone size: many; J gene: TRBJ1-1; V gene: TRBV7-9; CDR3 DNA: TGCGCCAGCAGCTTGGAGGCGAACACTGAAGCTTTCTTT; CDR3 protein: CASSLEANTEAFF
D gene: TRBD2; clone size: NA; J gene: TRBJ2-5; V gene: TRBV5-6; CDR3 DNA: TGTGCCAGCAGCTTTCGGACTAGCGGGGGCCAAGAGACCCAGTACTTC; CDR3 protein: CASSFRTSGGQETQYF
D gene: NA; clone size: NA; J gene: TRBJ2-1; V gene: TRBV7-2; CDR3 DNA: TGTGCCAGCAGGCCGAAGCTACCTACATCTACGGAGCAGTTCTTC; CDR3 protein: CASRPKLPTSTEQFF
D gene: NA; clone size: few; J gene: TRBJ2-3; V gene: TRBV7-2; CDR3 DNA: TGTGCCAGCAGCTTAGAACTCGGCCGTCGGTATTTT; CDR3 protein: CASSLELGRRYF
D gene: TRBD2; clone size: NA; J gene: TRBJ2-3; V gene: TRBV12-3/TRBV12-4; CDR3 DNA: TGTGCCAGCACTCGGACTAGCCGCACAGATACGCAGTATTTT; CDR3 protein: CASTRTSRTDTQYF
D gene: NA; clone size: NA; J gene: TRBJ2-3; V gene: TRBV6-1; CDR3 DNA: TGTGCCAGCAGTGCCCATGCGGGCGCAGATACGCAGTATTTT; CDR3 protein: CASSAHAGADTQYF
D gene: TRBD1; clone size: few; J gene: TRBJ2-2; V gene: TRBV11-2; CDR3 DNA: TGTGCCAGCAGCCTAAGACAGGGGGTCGGCACCGGGGAGCTGTTTTTT; CDR3 protein: CASSLRQGVGTGELFF
D gene: NA; clone size: many; J gene: TRBJ1-5; V gene: TRBV20-1; CDR3 DNA: TGCAGTGCTGTCTCATCGCTCGAGAGCAATCAGCCCCAGCATTTT; CDR3 protein: CSAVSSLESNQPQHF
D gene: TRBD1; clone size: NA; J gene: TRBJ2-7; V gene: TRBV28; CDR3 DNA: TGTGCCAGCAGTTACCGGACAGGTACCCACGAGCAGTACTTC; CDR3 protein: CASSYRTGTHEQYF